This passage covers 26 T cell receptor beta chains from one sample sequenced in a study of cytomegalovirus exposure and HLA in healthy donors. PCR primers comprised 60 Vbeta and 13 Jbeta primers. Sequencing used immunoSEQ multiplex PCR; TCRdb keeps in-frame clones, though not all of them. This table has around 140,000 clones, roughly 66% appearing once. Sequenced: PBMCs. These receptors all stem from a woman aged 18-29 years in good health and CMV-seronegative.

The table lists this clone with a count of one. The CDR3 nucleotides read TGTGCCAGCAGGCAAAAGAGCGGGAGTGCACGCACAGATACGCAGTATTTT. This gives the protein CASRQKSGSARTDTQYF. V is TRBV7-2 and J is TRBJ2-3; the match to TRBD2 covers 8 bases. CDR1 is SGHTA and CDR2 is FQGNSA in the germline V gene. V lost 6 bases to trimming and J lost 1 base; unmatched junction nucleotides: 12. This CDR3 has 17 residues.

The CDR3 DNA follows: TGTGCCAGCAGTCCCGGGACAGGGAACAATGAGCAGTTCTTC. It encodes CASSPGTGNNEQFF. V and J are TRBV27 and TRBJ2-1; 9 bases fit TRBD1. The V and J ends lost 5 bases and 5 bases, in that order; junction bases with no gene match: 4. The CDR3 runs 14 residues. Germline CDR1 MNHEY, CDR2 SMNVEV (reference sequence).

The chain carries TRBV5-6 and TRBJ2-7; TRBD1 matches 10 bases. The trim removed 0 bases at V and 3 bases at J, leaving 6 bases unmatched. The CDR3 runs 16 residues. Germline V CDR1 and CDR2: SGHDT, YYEEEE. CDR3 DNA: TGTGCCAGCAGCTTGGATTCCGGGACAGGGGTCTACGAGCAGTACTTC. Its translation is CASSLDSGTGVYEQYF.

CDR3 region: CASTPMGAGGHGGELFF. The CDR3 coding sequence is TGTGCCAGCACCCCGATGGGAGCGGGAGGGCATGGCGGGGAGCTGTTTTTT. J is TRBJ2-2 and V is TRBV9, with 10 bases that match TRBD2. CDR3 length equals 17 residues. V lost 6 bases to trimming and J lost 7 bases; unmatched junction nucleotides: 15. Germline V gives CDR1 SGDLS, CDR2 YYNGEE. The full variable domain, in which reference TRBV9 and TRBJ2-2 provide the parts outside the CDR3, is DSGVTQTPKHLITATGQRVTLRCSPRSGDLSVYWYQQSLDQGLQFLIQYYNGEERAKGNILERFSAQQFPDLHSELNLSSLELGDSALYFCASTPMGAGGHGGELFFGEGSRLTVL.

The chain employs TRBV11-3 and TRBJ1-1; D gene unclear. The CDR3 is made up of 12 amino acids. V was trimmed by 4 bases and J by 10 bases, leaving 13 bases between them. Germline values: CDR1 SGHNT, CDR2 YENEEA. The CDR3 DNA follows: TGTGCCAGCAGCTCTAGCCGGGGTTTAGCTTTCTTT. This sequence encodes CASSSSRGLAFF.

This clone has a single count. This chain joins TRBV9 and TRBJ1-6; 8 nucleotides line up with TRBD1. Losses at the gene ends were 0 bases for V and 9 bases for J; bases not matched to a gene: 5. The CDR3 is made up of 15 amino acids. Germline CDR1 SGDLS, CDR2 YYNGEE. CDR3 region: CASSVGDQGASPLHF. The CDR3 DNA sequence: TGTGCCAGCAGCGTAGGGGACCAGGGGGCTTCACCCCTCCACTTT.

This clone has only a few counts. V usage is TRBV5-5 and J usage is TRBJ1-2; weak D call: TRBD1 (6 bases). V lost 3 bases and J lost 4, with 13 bases in between. Germline V gives CDR1 SGHKS, CDR2 YYEKEE (reference sequence). The CDR3 has 14 residues. CDR3 sequence: CASSWDTGGYGYTF. The CDR3 region has the DNA TGTGCCAGCAGCTGGGACACGGGGGGCTATGGCTACACCTTC.

This clone was seen a handful of times. The genes are TRBV5-6 and TRBJ1-5; the D is unclear. The CDR3 has 14 residues. The germline V gene encodes CDR1 SGHDT and CDR2 YYEEEE. V was pared by 4 bases and J by 3 bases, with 11 bases between. DNA for the CDR3: TGTGCCAGCAGCCGGGCGGGTTACAATCAGCCCCAGCATTTT. Translated: CASSRAGYNQPQHF.

The chain links TRBV7-9 to TRBJ2-1; the D gene is possibly TRBD1 (6 bases). The CDR3 totals 14 residues. Trimming shortened V by 0 bases and J by 5 bases, and 8 bases separated the two germline ends. Germline values: CDR1 SEHNR, CDR2 FQNEAQ (reference sequence). CDR3 sequence: CASSLAGTHNEQFF. Here the CDR3 DNA reads TGTGCCAGCAGCTTAGCGGGGACACACAATGAGCAGTTCTTC.

V usage is TRBV6-5 and J usage is TRBJ2-2; 9 bases agree with TRBD1. Trimming removed 6 bases from V and 4 bases from J; junction bases left unmatched: 6. The CDR3 has 15 residues. From germline, CDR1 is MNHEY and CDR2 SVGAGI. This chain's CDR3 is CASRTDRGFTGELFF. CDR3 coding DNA: TGTGCCAGCAGAACCGACAGGGGGTTCACCGGGGAGCTGTTTTTT.

V gene TRBV19 combines with J gene TRBJ1-5; tentative D call: TRBD1 (5 bases). V lost 3 bases and J 0 bases, leaving 9 bases between the germline ends. The length of the CDR3 is 15 residues. The V gene's germline CDR1 is LNHDA and CDR2 SQIVND (reference sequence). CDR3 coding DNA: TGTGCCAGTAGTATCGGACACTATAGCAATCAGCCCCAGCATTTT. It codes for CASSIGHYSNQPQHF.

J is TRBJ2-6 and V is TRBV14; TRBD2 is a possible D gene (5 bases). This CDR3 contains 15 residues. V lost 0 bases and J lost 5, with 8 bases in between. The V gene's germline CDR1 is SGHDN and CDR2 FVKESK. The CDR3: CASSQDRGWANVLTF. The CDR3 bases are TGTGCCAGCAGCCAAGATAGAGGGTGGGCCAACGTCCTGACTTTC.

In the case of this clone: The junction shows a germline mismatch at one end, possibly a read error. The chain carries TRBV2 and TRBJ2-4, with 7 nucleotides matching TRBD1. Germline lookup yields CDR1 SNHLY and CDR2 FYNNEI. The CDR3 loop spans 15 amino acids. The CDR3, as DNA: TGTGCCAGCAGTGAAAGGGACAGAGTTTTAAACAGTCAGTACTTC. This encodes CASSERDRVLNSQYF.

This clone was seen more than once but under ten times. The gene calls are TRBV7-2 and TRBJ1-4, with a tentative D call TRBD1 (5 bases). The germline V and J ends were trimmed by 5 bases and 0 bases, with 13 bases remaining between them. The CDR3 has 16 residues. Germline loops: CDR1 SGHTA, CDR2 FQGNSA. The CDR3 DNA is TGTGCCAGCAGCCCAGCGGGGGTCGCAACTAATGAAAAACTGTTTTTT. This gives the protein CASSPAGVATNEKLFF. Using reference TRBV7-2 and TRBJ1-4 for the parts outside the CDR3, the full variable domain is GAGVSQSPSNKVTEKGKDVELRCDPISGHTALYWYRQSLGQGLEFLIYFQGNSAPDKSGLPSDRFSAERTGGSVSTLTIQRTQQEDSAVYLCASSPAGVATNEKLFFGSGTQLSVL.

The chain couples TRBV18 to TRBJ2-1; 9 positions match TRBD2. Germline trimming cut 5 bases from V and 9 bases from J; bases unmatched to any gene: 8. The CDR3 has 14 amino acids. Germline V CDR1 and CDR2: KGHSH, LQKENI. The CDR3 DNA follows: TGTGCCAGCTCAGTGGCTAGCGGGATTTCTGAGCAGTTCTTC. This gives the protein CASSVASGISEQFF.

This sequence joins TRBV11-2 and TRBJ2-2, with 7 bases that match TRBD1. The CDR3 is made up of 16 amino acids. With V trimmed by 0 bases and J by 3 bases, 4 bases remained unmatched. Germline-derived CDR1 and CDR2 are SGHAT and FQNNGV. CDR3 coding DNA: TGTGCCAGCAGCTTAGATCCGACAGGGTACACCGGGGAGCTGTTTTTT. As protein: CASSLDPTGYTGELFF.

V and J are TRBV6-6 and TRBJ2-7; TRBD1 matches at 7 bases. CDR1 and CDR2 (germline): MNHNY, SVGAGI (reference sequence). The CDR3 is 16 amino acids. V was pared by 0 bases and J by 2 bases, with 7 bases of the junction left unmatched. The CDR3 nucleotides are TGTGCCAGCAGTTACTCTGGAGACAGGGTTACCTACGAGCAGTACTTC. Translated: CASSYSGDRVTYEQYF.

This clone occurred a few times. This chain uses TRBV6-1 with TRBJ1-4, with D unclear. The CDR3 contains 13 residues. In germline, CDR1 is MNHNS, CDR2 SASEGT. The V end lost 7 bases, the J end lost 12 bases, and 18 bases lay between the germline ends. The CDR3 protein is CASTTAPNVELFF. CDR3 sequence (DNA): TGTGCCAGCACCACAGCACCGAATGTGGAACTGTTTTTT.

The chain links TRBV7-9 to TRBJ2-1; D not resolved. The CDR3 spans 13 residues. Germline CDR1 SEHNR, CDR2 FQNEAQ (reference sequence). V shed 5 bases and J shed 8 bases, with 13 bases lying between them. CDR3 sequence: CASSPRRRDEQFF. The DNA for the CDR3 is TGTGCCAGCAGCCCCCGCCGCCGGGATGAGCAGTTCTTC.

The chain combines TRBV5-6 with TRBJ2-7; D unclear. The CDR3 contains 15 residues. V dropped 1 base and J dropped 7 bases, with 18 bases sitting between them. The V gene's germline CDR1 is SGHDT and CDR2 YYEEEE. The CDR3, as DNA: TGTGCCAGCAGCTTGTACGATCCCCCCTACGTGGAGCAGTACGTC. Protein: CASSLYDPPYVEQYV.

This sequence joins TRBV5-1 and TRBJ1-1; maybe TRBD1 (6 bases). The germline V gene encodes CDR1 SGHRS and CDR2 YFSETQ. The CDR3 is 14 amino acids. Trimming stripped 3 bases from V and 0 bases from J, with 9 bases between. The CDR3 coding sequence is TGCGCCAGCAGCTCGGACAGCATGAACACTGAAGCTTTCTTT. Residues: CASSSDSMNTEAFF.

The rearrangement links TRBV18 to TRBJ2-7; 9 bases match TRBD1. The CDR3 spans 18 residues. Trimming took 2 bases from V and 5 from J; bases not matched to a gene: 16. The V gene's germline CDR1 is KGHSH and CDR2 LQKENI. In DNA, the CDR3 is TGTGCCAGCTCACCAATAGCGCCCCCCGGACAGGGGATCGACGAGCAGTACGTC. This codes for CASSPIAPPGQGIDEQYV.

The chain employs TRBV5-4 and TRBJ1-2; D perhaps matches TRBD1 (6 bases). CDR3 length: 16 residues. With 3 bases removed from V and 1 base from J, the gap between germline ends came to 16 bases. Per germline, CDR1 SGHNT and CDR2 YYREEE (reference sequence). The CDR3 is CASSSLQGSFNYGYTF. CDR3 DNA sequence: TGTGCCAGCAGCTCTTTACAGGGTTCATTTAACTATGGCTACACCTTC.

The table lists this clone with a few counts. The chain uses TRBV7-9 and TRBJ2-5; D may be TRBD2 (6 bases). The V end was cut by 3 bases, the J end by 5 bases, with 19 bases between. The CDR3 is 16 residues long. From germline, CDR1 is SEHNR and CDR2 FQNEAQ (reference sequence). CDR3 bases: TGTGCCAGCAGCTTGGGACTGGGGGATCCTGGGGAGACCCAGTACTTC. Translated, it gives CASSLGLGDPGETQYF.

The V call is TRBV6-5, the J call TRBJ1-3; 7 bases match TRBD1. CDR1 MNHEY and CDR2 SVGAGI come from the germline V gene. The CDR3 contains 15 residues. Losses at the gene ends were 6 bases for V and 0 bases for J; bases not matched to a gene: 5. The CDR3 reads CASSVNRGSGNTIYF. CDR3 sequence (DNA): TGTGCCAGCAGCGTAAACAGGGGCTCTGGAAACACCATATATTTT.

This chain uses TRBV5-6 with TRBJ2-5; TRBD1 matches 7 bases. This CDR3 comprises 15 residues. Germline V gene sequence: CDR1 SGHDT, CDR2 YYEEEE. After removal of 4 bases from V and 4 bases from J, the junction contained 10 bases not matched to a gene. This CDR3 reads CASSPSDRVGETQYF. CDR3 DNA sequence: TGTGCCAGCAGCCCTTCCGACAGGGTAGGAGAGACCCAGTACTTC. Full variable domain (outside the CDR3, taken from reference TRBV5-6 and TRBJ2-5): DAGVTQSPTHLIKTRGQQVTLRCSPKSGHDTVSWYQQALGQGPQFIFQYYEEEERQRGNFPDRFSGHQFPNYSSELNVNALLLGDSALYLCASSPSDRVGETQYFGPGTRLLVL.